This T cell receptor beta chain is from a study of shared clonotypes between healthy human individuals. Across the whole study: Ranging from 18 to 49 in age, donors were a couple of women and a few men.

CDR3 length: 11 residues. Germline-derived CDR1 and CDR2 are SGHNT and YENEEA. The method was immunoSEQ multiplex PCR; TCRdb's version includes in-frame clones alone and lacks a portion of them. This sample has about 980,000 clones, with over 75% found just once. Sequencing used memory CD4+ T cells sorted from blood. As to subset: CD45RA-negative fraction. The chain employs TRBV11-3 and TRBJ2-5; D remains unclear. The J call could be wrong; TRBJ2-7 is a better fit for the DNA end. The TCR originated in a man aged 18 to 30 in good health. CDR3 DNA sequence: TGTGCCAGCAGCCAGGACCGCGAGCAGTACTTC. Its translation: CASSQDREQYF.